Each of the 14 T cell receptor beta chains below was sequenced from the same sample in a study of T cell responses to AZD1222 COVID-19 vaccine. Clones were read by immunoSEQ multiplex PCR, and TCRdb kept only the in-frame ones, dropping some. This repertoire shows 80,000 to 100,000 clones, approximately 90% found once; its top ten account for 2.5%. The sample in question was peripheral blood, obtained 28 days after the second AZD1222 dose. Every receptor here comes from an adult who received the AZD1222 COVID-19 vaccine.

The V call is TRBV3-1 (or the pseudogene TRBV3-2), the J call TRBJ1-2, with D hard to call. Per the germline V gene, CDR1 is LGHDT and CDR2 is YNNKEL (reference sequence). CDR3 size: 14 residues. V was pared by 0 bases and J by 1 base, with 6 bases between. The CDR3 nucleotides read TGTGCCAGCAGCCAAGATGGAGGTAACTATGGCTACACCTTC. Translation: CASSQDGGNYGYTF.

This chain joins TRBV5-1 and TRBJ1-1, with D possibly matching TRBD1 (5 bases). Trimming took 0 bases from V and 4 from J, leaving 13 bases between them. The CDR3 is 15 amino acids. The V gene's germline CDR1 is SGHRS and CDR2 YFSETQ. The CDR3: CASSLGPGLGTEAFF. Written as DNA, the CDR3 is TGCGCCAGCAGCTTGGGCCCAGGGTTAGGCACTGAAGCTTTCTTT.

The V call is TRBV6-4, the J call TRBJ1-1; 7 positions match TRBD1. The germline V gene has CDR1 MRHNA and CDR2 SNTAGT. CDR3 size: 13 residues. Germline trimming cut 2 bases from V and 11 bases from J; bases unmatched to any gene: 8. The chain's CDR3 is CASSDPQEQGAFF. DNA for the CDR3: TGTGCCAGCAGTGACCCCCAAGAACAGGGGGCTTTCTTT.

The V gene is TRBV7-2, the J gene TRBJ2-7; 14 nucleotides agree with TRBD2. Germline loops: CDR1 SGHTA, CDR2 FQGNSA. V dropped 5 bases and J dropped 2; count of bases not matched to a gene: 2. The CDR3 consists of 15 residues. The CDR3 DNA reads as TGTGCCAGCAGCCCGACTAGCGGGGGGGCCTACGAGCAGTACTTC. It specifies CASSPTSGGAYEQYF.

J is TRBJ2-3 and V is TRBV7-3; the D gene is possibly TRBD1 (5 bases). The CDR3 runs to 14 residues. Trimming shortened V by 5 bases and J by 3 bases, and 12 bases separated the two germline ends. Germline V gives CDR1 SGHTA, CDR2 FQGTGA. The chain's CDR3 is CASSVADRTDTQYF. Written as DNA, the CDR3 is TGTGCCAGCAGCGTGGCCGACAGAACAGATACGCAGTATTTT.

The chain employs TRBV2 and TRBJ1-5; the D is unclear. Trimming left V 5 bases short and J 6 bases short, with 17 bases between. Germline V gene lookup returns CDR1 SNHLY and CDR2 FYNNEI. The CDR3 loop spans 15 amino acids. DNA of the CDR3: TGTGCCAGCAGTCTTAGTCGATTTGAAGGTCAGCCCCAGCATTTT. Its translation is CASSLSRFEGQPQHF.

The V call is TRBV12-1, the J call TRBJ2-5. The DNA matches TRBJ2-7 better at its end, which makes the J call doubtful. TRBV12-1 is a recognized pseudogene. The CDR3 totals 12 residues. The CDR3 DNA reads as TGTGCCAGCCCCGAGAATGGGTACGAGCAGTACTTC. Translating gives CASPENGYEQYF.

This rearrangement joins TRBV12-3 or TRBV12-4 to TRBJ1-2; D call uncertain. The CDR3 runs 12 residues. V dropped 1 base and J dropped 8 bases, with 8 bases sitting between them. The CDR3 DNA follows: TGTGCCAGCAGTTTAGATGCATTCGGCTACACCTTC. Its protein product is CASSLDAFGYTF.

The chain is built from TRBV28 and TRBJ1-2; tentatively, D is TRBD1 (6 bases). Per germline, CDR1 MDHEN and CDR2 SYDVKM. Trimming cost V 3 bases and J 8 bases, with 13 bases left between them. The CDR3 sequence is 13 residues long. CDR3 sequence (DNA): TGTGCCAGCAGTTTTTTGGGGGCGGAGGGCTACACCTTC. Translation gives CASSFLGAEGYTF.

This rearrangement joins TRBV6-6 to TRBJ1-1; D is perhaps TRBD1 (6 bases). CDR3 length: 14 amino acids. V lost 3 bases and J lost 6, with 14 bases in between. Per the germline V gene, CDR1 is MNHNY and CDR2 is SVGAGI (reference sequence). The CDR3 sequence: CASSYQNRVPEAFF. DNA of the CDR3: TGTGCCAGCAGTTATCAAAACAGGGTCCCTGAAGCTTTCTTT.

V is TRBV5-1 and J is TRBJ2-2, with 7 nucleotides matching TRBD1. The germline V gene has CDR1 SGHRS and CDR2 YFSETQ. The CDR3 sequence is 15 residues long. The trim removed 1 base at V and 0 bases at J, leaving 0 bases unmatched. The CDR3 nucleotides read TGCGCCAGCAGCTTGCAGGGGGCGAACACCGGGGAGCTGTTTTTT. This gives the protein CASSLQGANTGELFF.

The chain uses TRBV3-1 (or the pseudogene TRBV3-2) and TRBJ2-2; weak D call: TRBD1 (6 bases). CDR3 length equals 15 residues. Germline V lookup: CDR1 LGHDT, CDR2 YNNKEL (reference sequence). V shed 4 bases and J shed 7 bases, with 16 bases lying between them. CDR3 in amino acids: CASSPNREPVGELFF. The CDR3 DNA follows: TGTGCCAGCAGCCCAAACAGGGAGCCGGTCGGGGAGCTGTTTTTT.

The rearrangement links TRBV4-2 to TRBJ2-5, with D hard to call. Germline V gene data show CDR1 as LGHNA and CDR2 as YNFKEQ. The CDR3 is 15 amino acids. Between the trimmed V and J ends, which lost 6 bases and 6 bases, there was a span of 20 bases. The CDR3 DNA reads as TGTGCCAGCAGTCAAAGCTTGGTCCCCTCACAGACCCAGTACTTC. As protein: CASSQSLVPSQTQYF.

V usage is TRBV5-1 and J usage is TRBJ1-6, with 9 bases fitting TRBD1. V was clipped by 4 bases and J by 10 bases; unmatched bases: 6. The CDR3 covers 14 residues. Germline CDR1 and CDR2: SGHRS and YFSETQ. The CDR3 reads CASSPDRGWSPLHF. CDR3 nucleotide sequence: TGCGCCAGCAGCCCGGACAGGGGTTGGTCACCCCTCCACTTT.